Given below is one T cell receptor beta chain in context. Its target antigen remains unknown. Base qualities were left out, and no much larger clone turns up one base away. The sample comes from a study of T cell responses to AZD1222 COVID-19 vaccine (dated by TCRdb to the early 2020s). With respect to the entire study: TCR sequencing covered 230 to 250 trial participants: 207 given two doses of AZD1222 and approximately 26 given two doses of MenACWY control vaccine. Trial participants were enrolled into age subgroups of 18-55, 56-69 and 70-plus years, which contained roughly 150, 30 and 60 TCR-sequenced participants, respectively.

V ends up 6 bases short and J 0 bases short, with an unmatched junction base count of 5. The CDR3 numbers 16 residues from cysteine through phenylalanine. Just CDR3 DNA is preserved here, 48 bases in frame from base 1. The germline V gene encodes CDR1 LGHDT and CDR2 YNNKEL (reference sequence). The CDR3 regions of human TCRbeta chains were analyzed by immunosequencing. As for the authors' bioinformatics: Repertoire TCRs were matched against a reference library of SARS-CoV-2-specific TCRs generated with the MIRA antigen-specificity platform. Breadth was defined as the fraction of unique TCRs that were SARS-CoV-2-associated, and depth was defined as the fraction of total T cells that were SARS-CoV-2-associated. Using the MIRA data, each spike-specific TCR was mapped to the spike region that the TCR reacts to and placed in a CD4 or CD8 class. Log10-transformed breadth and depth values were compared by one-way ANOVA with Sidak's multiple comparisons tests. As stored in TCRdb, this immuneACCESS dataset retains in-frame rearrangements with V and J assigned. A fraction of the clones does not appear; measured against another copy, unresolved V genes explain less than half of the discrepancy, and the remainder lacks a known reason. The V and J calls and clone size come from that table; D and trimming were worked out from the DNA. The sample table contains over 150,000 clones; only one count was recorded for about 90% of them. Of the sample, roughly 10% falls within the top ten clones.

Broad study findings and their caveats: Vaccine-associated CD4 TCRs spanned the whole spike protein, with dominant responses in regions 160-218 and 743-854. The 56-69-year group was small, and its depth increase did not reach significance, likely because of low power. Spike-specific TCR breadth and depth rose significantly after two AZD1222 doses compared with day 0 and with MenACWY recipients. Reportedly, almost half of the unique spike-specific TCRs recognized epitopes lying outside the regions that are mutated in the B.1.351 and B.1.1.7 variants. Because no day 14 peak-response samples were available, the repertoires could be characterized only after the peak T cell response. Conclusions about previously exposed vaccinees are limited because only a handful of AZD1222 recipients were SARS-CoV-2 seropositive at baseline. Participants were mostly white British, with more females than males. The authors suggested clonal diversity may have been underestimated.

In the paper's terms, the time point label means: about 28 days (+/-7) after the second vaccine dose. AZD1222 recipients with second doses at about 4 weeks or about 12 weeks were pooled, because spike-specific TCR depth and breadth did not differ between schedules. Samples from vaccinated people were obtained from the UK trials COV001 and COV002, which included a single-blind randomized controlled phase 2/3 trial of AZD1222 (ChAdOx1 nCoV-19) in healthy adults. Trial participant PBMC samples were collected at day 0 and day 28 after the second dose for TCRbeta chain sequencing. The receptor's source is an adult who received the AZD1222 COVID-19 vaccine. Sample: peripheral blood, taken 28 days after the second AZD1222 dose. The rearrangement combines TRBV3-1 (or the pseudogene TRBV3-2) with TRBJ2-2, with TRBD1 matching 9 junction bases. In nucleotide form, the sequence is TGTGCCAGCAGTCGACGGACAGGGGCGAACACCGGGGAGCTGTTTTTT. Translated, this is CASSRRTGANTGELFF.